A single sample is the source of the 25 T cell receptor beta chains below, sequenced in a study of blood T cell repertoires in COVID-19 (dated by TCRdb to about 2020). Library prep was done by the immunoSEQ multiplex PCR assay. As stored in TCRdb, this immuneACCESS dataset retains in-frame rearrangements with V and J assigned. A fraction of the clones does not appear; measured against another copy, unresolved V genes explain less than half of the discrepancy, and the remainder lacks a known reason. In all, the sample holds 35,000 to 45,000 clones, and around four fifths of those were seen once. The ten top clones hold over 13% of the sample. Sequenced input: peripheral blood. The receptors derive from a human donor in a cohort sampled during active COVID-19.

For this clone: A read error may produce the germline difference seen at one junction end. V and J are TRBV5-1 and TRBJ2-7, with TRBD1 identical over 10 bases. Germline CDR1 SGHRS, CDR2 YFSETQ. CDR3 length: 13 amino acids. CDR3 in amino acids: CASSLEYGGTGAF. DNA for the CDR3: TGCGCCAGCAGCTTGGAGTATGGAGGGACAGGGGCCTTC.

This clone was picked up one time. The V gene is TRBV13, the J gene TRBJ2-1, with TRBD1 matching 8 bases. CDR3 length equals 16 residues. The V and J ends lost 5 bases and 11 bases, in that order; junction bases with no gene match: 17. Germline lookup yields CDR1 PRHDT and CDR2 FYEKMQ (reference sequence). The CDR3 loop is CASSAGQGPYTMKQFF. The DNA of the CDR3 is TGTGCCAGCAGCGCTGGACAGGGACCCTATACAATGAAGCAGTTCTTC.

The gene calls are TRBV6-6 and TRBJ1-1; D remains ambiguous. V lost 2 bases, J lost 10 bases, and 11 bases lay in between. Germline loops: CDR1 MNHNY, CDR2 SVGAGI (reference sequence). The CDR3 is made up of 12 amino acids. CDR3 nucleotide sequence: TGTGCCAGCAGTTACGAGAGGATTGGAGCTTTCTTT. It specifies CASSYERIGAFF.

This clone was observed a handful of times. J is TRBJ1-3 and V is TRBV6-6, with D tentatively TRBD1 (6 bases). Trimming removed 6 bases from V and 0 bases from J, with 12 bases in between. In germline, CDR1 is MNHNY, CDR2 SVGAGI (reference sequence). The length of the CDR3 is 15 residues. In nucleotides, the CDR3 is TGTGCCAGCAGCTTACAGGGTGGCTCTGGAAACACCATATATTTT. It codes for CASSLQGGSGNTIYF.

CDR3 region: CASSRQGDNEQFF. The CDR3 coding sequence is TGCGCCAGCAGCAGACAGGGTGACAATGAGCAGTTCTTC. The V gene is TRBV5-1, the J gene TRBJ2-1; TRBD1 matches 7 bases. Unmatched junction bases numbered 3, after V lost 4 bases and J lost 5 bases. The CDR3 consists of 13 residues. Germline V CDR1 and CDR2: SGHRS, YFSETQ. The full variable domain, with the rest looked up from reference TRBV5-1 and TRBJ2-1, is KAGVTQTPRYLIKTRGQQVTLSCSPISGHRSVSWYQQTPGQGLQFLFEYFSETQRNKGNFPGRFSGRQFSNSRSEMNVSTLELGDSALYLCASSRQGDNEQFFGPGTRLTVL.

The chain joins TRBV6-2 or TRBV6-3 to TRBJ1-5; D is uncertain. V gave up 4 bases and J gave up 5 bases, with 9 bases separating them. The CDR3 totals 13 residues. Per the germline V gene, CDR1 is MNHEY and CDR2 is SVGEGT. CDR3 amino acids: CASSSLSHQPQHF. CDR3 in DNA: TGTGCCAGCAGTTCCCTGTCCCATCAGCCCCAGCATTTT.

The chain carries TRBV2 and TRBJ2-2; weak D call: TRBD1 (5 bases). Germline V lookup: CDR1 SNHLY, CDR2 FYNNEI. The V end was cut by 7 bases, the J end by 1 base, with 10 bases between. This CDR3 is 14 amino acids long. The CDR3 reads CASTGFKNTGELFF. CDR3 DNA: TGTGCCAGCACAGGGTTCAAGAACACCGGGGAGCTGTTTTTT.

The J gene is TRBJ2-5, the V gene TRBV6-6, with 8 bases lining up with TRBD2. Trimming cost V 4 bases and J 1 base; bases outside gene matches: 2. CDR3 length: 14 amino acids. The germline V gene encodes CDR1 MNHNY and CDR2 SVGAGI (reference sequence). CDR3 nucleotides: TGTGCCAGCAGTTTCGGGACTAGCCAAGAGACCCAGTACTTC. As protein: CASSFGTSQETQYF.

The chain's CDR3 is CASSYFRGGQPQHF. Here the CDR3 DNA reads TGTGCCAGCAGTTATTTCAGGGGCGGTCAGCCCCAGCATTTT. The gene calls are TRBV6-2 or TRBV6-3 and TRBJ1-5, with D tentatively TRBD1 (6 bases). The germline CDR1 and CDR2 sequences are MNHEY and SVGEGT. The CDR3 extends over 14 amino acids. V lost 3 bases and J 6 bases, leaving 12 bases between the germline ends.

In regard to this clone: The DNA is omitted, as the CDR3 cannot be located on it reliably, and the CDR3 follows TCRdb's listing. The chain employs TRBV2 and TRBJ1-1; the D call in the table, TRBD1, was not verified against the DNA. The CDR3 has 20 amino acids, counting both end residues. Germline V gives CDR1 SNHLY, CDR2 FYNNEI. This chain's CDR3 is CASSVRAREGKGVKNTEAFF.

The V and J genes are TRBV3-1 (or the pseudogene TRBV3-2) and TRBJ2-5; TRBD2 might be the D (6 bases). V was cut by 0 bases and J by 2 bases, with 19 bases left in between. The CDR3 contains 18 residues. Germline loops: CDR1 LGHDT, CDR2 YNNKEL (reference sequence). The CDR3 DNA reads TGTGCCAGCAGCCAAGAAGGGGAGGTACCGGCGCTGCAAGAGACCCAGTACTTC. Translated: CASSQEGEVPALQETQYF.

DNA of the CDR3: TGTGCCAGCAGTCCCCCCCATGGGGGCTGGACTGAAGCTTTCTTT. Protein product: CASSPPHGGWTEAFF. This chain connects TRBV6-5 to TRBJ1-1, with D possibly matching TRBD1 (6 bases). This CDR3 comprises 15 residues. V lost 5 bases and J lost 5, with 18 bases in between. Germline CDR1 reads MNHEY; CDR2 reads SVGAGI.

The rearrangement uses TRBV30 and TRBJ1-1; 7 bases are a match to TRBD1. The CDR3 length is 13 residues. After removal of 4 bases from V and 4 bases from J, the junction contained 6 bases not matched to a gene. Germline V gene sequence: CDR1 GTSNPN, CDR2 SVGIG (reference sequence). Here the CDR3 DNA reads TGTGCCTGGAACTTTGCAGGGGGCACTGAAGCTTTCTTT. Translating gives CAWNFAGGTEAFF.

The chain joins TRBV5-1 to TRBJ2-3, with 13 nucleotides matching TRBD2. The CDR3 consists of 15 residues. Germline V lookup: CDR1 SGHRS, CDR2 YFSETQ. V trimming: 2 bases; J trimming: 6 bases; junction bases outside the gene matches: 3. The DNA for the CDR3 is TGCGCCAGCAGCTTTGGGACTAGCGGGGTGGATACGCAGTATTTT. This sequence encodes CASSFGTSGVDTQYF.

For the CDR3, the DNA is TGTGCCAGCAGCTTGATAACAGAGAACACCGGGGAGCTGTTTTTT. Translating gives CASSLITENTGELFF. The chain combines TRBV5-5 with TRBJ2-2; D is uncertain. Germline CDR1 is SGHKS and CDR2 is YYEKEE (reference sequence). The CDR3 totals 15 residues. Trimming left V 1 base short and J 1 base short, with 8 bases between.

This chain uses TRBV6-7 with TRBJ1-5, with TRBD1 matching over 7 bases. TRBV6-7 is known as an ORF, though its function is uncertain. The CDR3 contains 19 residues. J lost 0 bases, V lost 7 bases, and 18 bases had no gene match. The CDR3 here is CASTRKWGTESISNQPQHF. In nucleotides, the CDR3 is TGTGCCAGCACCAGAAAGTGGGGGACAGAATCAATTAGCAATCAGCCCCAGCATTTT.

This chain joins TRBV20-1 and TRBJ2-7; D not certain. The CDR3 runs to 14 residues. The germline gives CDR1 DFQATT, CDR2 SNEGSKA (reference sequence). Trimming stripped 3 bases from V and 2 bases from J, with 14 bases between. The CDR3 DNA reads TGCAGTGCTAGTGGCCTAACTAACCCCTACGAGCAGTACTTC. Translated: CSASGLTNPYEQYF.

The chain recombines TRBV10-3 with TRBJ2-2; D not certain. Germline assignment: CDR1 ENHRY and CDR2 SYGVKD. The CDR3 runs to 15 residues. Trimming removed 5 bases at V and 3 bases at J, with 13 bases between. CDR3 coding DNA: TGTGCCATCAGTCGTATCAGGAACCACACCGGGGAGCTGTTTTTT. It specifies CAISRIRNHTGELFF.

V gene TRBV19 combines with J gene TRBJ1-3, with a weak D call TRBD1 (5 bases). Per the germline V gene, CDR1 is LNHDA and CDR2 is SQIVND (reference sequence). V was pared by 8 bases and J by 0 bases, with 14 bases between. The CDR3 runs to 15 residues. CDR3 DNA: TGTGCCAGTCGAATACAGGACACCTCTGGAAACACCATATATTTT. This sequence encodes CASRIQDTSGNTIYF.

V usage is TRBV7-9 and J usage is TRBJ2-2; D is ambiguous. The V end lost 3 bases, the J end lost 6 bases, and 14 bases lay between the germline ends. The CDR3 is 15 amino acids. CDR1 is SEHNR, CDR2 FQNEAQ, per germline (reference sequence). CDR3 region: CASSFRHTNPGELFF. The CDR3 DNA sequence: TGTGCCAGCAGCTTTAGACACACAAACCCCGGGGAGCTGTTTTTT. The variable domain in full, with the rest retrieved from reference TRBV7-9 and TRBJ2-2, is DTGVSQNPRHKITKRGQNVTFRCDPISEHNRLYWYRQTLGQGPEFLTYFQNEAQLEKSRLLSDRFSAERPKGSFSTLEIQRTEQGDSAMYLCASSFRHTNPGELFFGEGSRLTVL.

CDR3: CASSKVRTLYEQYF. CDR3 nucleotide sequence: TGTGCCAGCAGCAAAGTTCGGACATTATACGAGCAGTACTTC. This rearrangement joins TRBV21-1 to TRBJ2-7; TRBD1 is the table's D call and was not checked against the DNA. TRBV21-1 is given as a pseudogene. CDR3 length: 14 residues.

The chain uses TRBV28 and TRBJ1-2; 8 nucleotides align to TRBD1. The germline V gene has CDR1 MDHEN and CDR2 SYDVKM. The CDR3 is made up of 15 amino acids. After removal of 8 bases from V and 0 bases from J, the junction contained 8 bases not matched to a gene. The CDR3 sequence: CASYTGGASNYGYTF. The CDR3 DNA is TGTGCCAGCTATACAGGGGGAGCCTCTAACTATGGCTACACCTTC.

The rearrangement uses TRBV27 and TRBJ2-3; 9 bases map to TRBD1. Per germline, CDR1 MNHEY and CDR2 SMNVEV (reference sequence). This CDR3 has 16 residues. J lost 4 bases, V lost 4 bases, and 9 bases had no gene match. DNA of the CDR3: TGTGCCAGCAGTTCCCAGGGACAGGGTTTCGCAGATACGCAGTATTTT. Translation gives CASSSQGQGFADTQYF.

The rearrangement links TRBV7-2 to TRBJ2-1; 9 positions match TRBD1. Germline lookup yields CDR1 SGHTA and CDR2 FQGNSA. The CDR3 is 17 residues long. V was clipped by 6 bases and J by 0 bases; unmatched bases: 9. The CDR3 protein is CASSQRDRASSYNEQFF. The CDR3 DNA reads TGTGCCAGCAGTCAACGGGACAGGGCAAGCTCCTACAATGAGCAGTTCTTC.

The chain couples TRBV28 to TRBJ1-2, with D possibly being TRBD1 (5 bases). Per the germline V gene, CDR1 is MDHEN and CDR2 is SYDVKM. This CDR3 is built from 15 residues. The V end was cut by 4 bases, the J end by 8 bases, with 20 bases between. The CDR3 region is CASSSPAGRSDGYTF. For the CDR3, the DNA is TGTGCCAGCAGTTCACCCGCAGGGAGGAGTGACGGCTACACCTTC.